These T cell receptor beta chains were read from a single sample in a study of radiotherapy plus CTLA-4 blockade in lung cancer. Generated by immunoSEQ multiplex PCR, the TCRdb table keeps only in-frame clones and is missing some. The data contain more than 95,000 clones, 65% to 85% of them seen just once; the ten biggest clones take up 2.8%. Sample: peripheral blood, taken from a patient treated with radiotherapy plus ipilimumab. The receptors originated from a human donor with non-small cell lung cancer who had a partial response to radiotherapy plus ipilimumab. Some clones in this sample may be carry-over from other donors' samples. CDR3s include the opening cysteine and the closing phenylalanine or tryptophan. The D gene is left open where the match is weak.

TRBD2	TRBV6-6	TRBJ2-7	CASMAGLAGNEQYF	TGTGCCAGCATGGCGGGACTAGCGGGGAACGAGCAGTACTTC
-	TRBV18	TRBJ2-3	CASSVVTDTQYF	TGTGCCAGCTCGGTAGTCACAGATACGCAGTATTTT
-	TRBV6-6	TRBJ1-5	CASSYSGGNQPQHF	TGTGCCAGCAGTTACTCAGGAGGGAATCAGCCCCAGCATTTT
-	TRBV19	TRBJ1-2	CASSPPLTRANYGYTF	TGTGCCAGTAGTCCCCCACTGACAAGAGCTAACTATGGCTACACCTTC
-	TRBV2	TRBJ1-3	CASRSYYSGNTIYF	TGTGCCAGCAGGTCGTACTACTCTGGAAACACCATATATTTT
-	TRBV28	TRBJ2-3	CASSSTVAEGYQAQYF	TGTGCCAGCAGTTCAACCGTAGCGGAGGGCTATCAGGCGCAGTATTTT
TRBD2	TRBV7-3	TRBJ2-3	CASSWTSGDTQYF	TGTGCCAGCAGCTGGACTAGCGGAGATACGCAGTATTTT
-	TRBV7-9	TRBJ2-6	CASSPPGSGANVLTF	TGTGCCAGCAGCCCCCCAGGCTCTGGGGCCAACGTCCTGACTTTC
TRBD2	TRBV10-1	TRBJ2-5	CASSEGLADQETQYF	TGCGCCAGCAGTGAGGGACTAGCGGACCAAGAGACCCAGTACTTC
-	TRBV4-3	TRBJ1-4	CASSRAEKLFF	TGCGCCAGCAGCCGGGCTGAAAAACTGTTTTTT
-	TRBV6-1	TRBJ1-2	CASSELGADWGYGYTF	TGTGCCAGCAGTGAACTGGGGGCAGATTGGGGGTATGGCTACACCTTC